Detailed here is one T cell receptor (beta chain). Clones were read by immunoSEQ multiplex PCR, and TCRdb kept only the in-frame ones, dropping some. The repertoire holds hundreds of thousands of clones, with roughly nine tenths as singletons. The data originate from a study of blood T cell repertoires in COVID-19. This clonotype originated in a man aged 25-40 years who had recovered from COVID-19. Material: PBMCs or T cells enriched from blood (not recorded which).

CDR3 DNA: TGTGCCAGCAGCCAACCCCGACAGGGGTCCGACGAGCAGTACTTC. This gives the protein CASSQPRQGSDEQYF. V is TRBV6-5 and J is TRBJ2-7; 8 positions match TRBD1. The V and J ends lost 6 bases and 5 bases, in that order; junction bases with no gene match: 12. CDR1 is MNHEY and CDR2 is SVGAGI in the germline V gene. CDR3 length equals 15 residues.